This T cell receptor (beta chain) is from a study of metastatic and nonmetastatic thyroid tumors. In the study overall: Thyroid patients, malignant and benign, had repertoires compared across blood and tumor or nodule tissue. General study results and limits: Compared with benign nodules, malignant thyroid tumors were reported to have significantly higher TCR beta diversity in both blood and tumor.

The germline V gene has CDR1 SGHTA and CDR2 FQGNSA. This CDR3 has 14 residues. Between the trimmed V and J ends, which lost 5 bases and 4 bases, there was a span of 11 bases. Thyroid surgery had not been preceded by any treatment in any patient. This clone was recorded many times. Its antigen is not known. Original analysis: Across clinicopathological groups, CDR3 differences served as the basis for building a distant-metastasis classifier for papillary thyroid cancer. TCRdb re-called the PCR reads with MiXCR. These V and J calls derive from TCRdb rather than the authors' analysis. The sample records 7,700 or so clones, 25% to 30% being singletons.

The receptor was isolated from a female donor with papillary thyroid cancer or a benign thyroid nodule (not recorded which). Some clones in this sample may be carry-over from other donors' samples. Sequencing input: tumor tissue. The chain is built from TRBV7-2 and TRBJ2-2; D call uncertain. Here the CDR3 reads CASSVYKATGELFF. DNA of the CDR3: TGTGCCAGCAGCGTTTATAAAGCCACCGGGGAGCTGTTTTTT.